This T cell receptor beta chain emerged from a study of CD8 T cells in Susac syndrome. The CDR3 length is 12 residues. The V gene's germline CDR1 is SQVTM and CDR2 ANQGSEA. V dropped 3 bases and J dropped 6 bases, with 11 bases sitting between them. Of note for this clonotype: Its antigen is unidentified.

Whole-study results and caveats: The study's TCR sequencing and HLA analysis drew on a certain number of individuals. That number was acknowledged as relatively small.

Random hexamers were used to reverse transcribe about 0.45 to 1 ug of RNA. Amplification of TCR beta CDR3 across 54 Vbeta and 13 Jbeta was performed with immunoSEQ multiplex PCR. MiXCR, applied by TCRdb to the immunoSEQ multiplex PCR reads, yields one record per CDR3 protein. The sample lists approximately 210,000 distinct CDR3 sequences; nearly 97% were seen once. This chain connects TRBV29-1 to TRBJ2-5; D remains unclear. Material: CD4+ T cells from PBMCs. This clonotype was obtained from a human donor with multiple sclerosis. The CDR3 here is CSVENRWKTQYF. The CDR3 region has the DNA TGCAGCGTTGAGAACAGATGGAAGACCCAGTACTTC.